A selection of T cell receptor beta chains follows, all from one sample in a study of T cell responses to AZD1222 COVID-19 vaccine. The protocol was immunoSEQ multiplex PCR, while the TCRdb copy is restricted to in-frame clones and leaves out a portion. The sample includes fewer than 150,000 clones, 85% to 95% of them seen just once. The sample was peripheral blood, taken on day 0 of AZD1222 vaccination. The receptors were gathered from an adult in good health. CDR3s include the opening cysteine and the closing phenylalanine or tryptophan. D genes are given only for firm matches. The size of a clone is reported for some rows only, either as once, few or many, or as a class for expanded clones.

TRBJ2-3,once,.,TRBV5-1,CASSLGRVESDTQYF,TGCGCCAGCAGCTTGGGTAGGGTCGAATCAGATACGCAGTATTTT
TRBJ1-5,.,TRBD1,TRBV27,CASSATGASYSNQPQHF,TGTGCCAGCAGTGCTACAGGGGCCTCTTATAGCAATCAGCCCCAGCATTTT
TRBJ1-1,.,.,TRBV3-1/TRBV3-2,CASSQGPNTEAFF,TGTGCCAGCAGTCAGGGGCCGAACACTGAAGCTTTCTTT
TRBJ2-5,.,TRBD2,TRBV19,CASSPTSQYQETQYF,TGTGCCAGTAGTCCGACTAGCCAGTACCAAGAGACCCAGTACTTC
TRBJ2-3,.,.,TRBV12-5,CASGLTDTQYF,TGTGCTAGTGGTTTGACAGATACGCAGTATTTT
TRBJ1-2,.,TRBD1,TRBV7-9,CASSSTQGARGYTF,TGTGCCAGCAGCTCCACACAGGGGGCACGTGGCTACACCTTC
TRBJ1-1,.,.,TRBV11-3,CASSLVVNTEAFF,TGTGCCAGCAGCTTAGTTGTGAACACTGAAGCTTTCTTT
TRBJ1-2,.,.,TRBV2,CASSEAGPLGGYTF,TGTGCCAGCAGTGAAGCGGGGCCATTGGGTGGCTACACCTTC
TRBJ1-2,.,.,TRBV2,CASSESGDYGYTF,TGTGCCAGCAGTGAATCAGGGGACTATGGCTACACCTTC
TRBJ2-7,.,.,TRBV10-3,CATSRASGIYEQYF,TGTGCCACTTCAAGGGCCTCCGGAATCTACGAGCAGTACTTC